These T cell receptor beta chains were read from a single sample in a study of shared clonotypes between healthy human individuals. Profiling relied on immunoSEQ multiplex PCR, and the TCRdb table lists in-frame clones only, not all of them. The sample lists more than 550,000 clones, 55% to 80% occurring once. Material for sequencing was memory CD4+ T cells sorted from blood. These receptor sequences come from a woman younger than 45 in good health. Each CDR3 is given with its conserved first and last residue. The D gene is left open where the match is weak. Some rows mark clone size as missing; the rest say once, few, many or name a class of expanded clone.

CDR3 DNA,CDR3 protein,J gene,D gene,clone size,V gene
TGTGCCAGCAGCTTGAGAACAGGGTTTTCGGACGAGCAGTACTTC,CASSLRTGFSDEQYF,TRBJ2-7,.,.,TRBV5-4
TGTGCCAGTAGTGCCCAGCGGGAGTCGTACGAGCAGTACTTC,CASSAQRESYEQYF,TRBJ2-7,TRBD2,.,TRBV19
TGTGCCAGCAGCTCCGGACTAGCGGGACTTAAGCAGTACTTC,CASSSGLAGLKQYF,TRBJ2-7,TRBD2,few,TRBV4-2
TGTGCCATCAGTGAGCCCTCACCCTACGAGCAGTACTTC,CAISEPSPYEQYF,TRBJ2-7,.,.,TRBV10-3
TGCGCCAGCAGCTTGGGTAGAGGCGTCACAGATACGCAGTATTTT,CASSLGRGVTDTQYF,TRBJ2-3,.,.,TRBV5-1
TGTGCCAGTAGTATAAGCAGCTCTGGAAACACCATATATTTT,CASSISSSGNTIYF,TRBJ1-3,.,.,TRBV19
TGTGCCAGCAGCTTGATTACCGGGGAGCTGTTTTTT,CASSLITGELFF,TRBJ2-2,.,.,TRBV5-5
TGTGCCAGCAACGAGGTTACTGAGTACTTC,CASNEVTEYF,TRBJ2-4,.,.,TRBV6-5
TGTGCCACCAGCAGAAACAGGGGGAGTGAGCAGTTCTTC,CATSRNRGSEQFF,TRBJ2-1,TRBD1,few,TRBV15
TGCGCCAGCAGCTTGGGGATGAACACCGGGGAGCTGTTTTTT,CASSLGMNTGELFF,TRBJ2-2,.,.,TRBV5-1
TGTGCCAGTAGGCGGACTGGGGACAATGAGCAGTTCTTC,CASRRTGDNEQFF,TRBJ2-1,.,few,TRBV19
TGTGCCAGCAGTCGGGACACCCCTCAAGCTTTCTTT,CASSRDTPQAFF,TRBJ1-1,.,.,TRBV28
TGTGCCAGCTTGGAAGATGGAGGGCGAAATACGCAGTATTTT,CASLEDGGRNTQYF,TRBJ2-3,.,.,TRBV27
TGTGCCAGCTCACCACAGGGACAGCTACACAATCAGCCCCAGCATTTT,CASSPQGQLHNQPQHF,TRBJ1-5,TRBD1,.,TRBV18
TGTGCCAGCAGCCCCAACGTACTCGTCTCGACCGGGGAGCTGTTTTTT,CASSPNVLVSTGELFF,TRBJ2-2,.,once,TRBV7-2
TGTGCCAGCAGTTACCAGGGGGCTACCGGGGAGCTGTTTTTT,CASSYQGATGELFF,TRBJ2-2,TRBD1,.,TRBV2
TGCGCCAGCAGCTTAGGCCCGGGACAGAGGGCCGGCACTGAAGCTTTCTTT,CASSLGPGQRAGTEAFF,TRBJ1-1,TRBD1,.,TRBV5-1
TGTGCCAGCAGTGGTTACGGGACAGCCTATAGCAATCAGCCCCAGCATTTT,CASSGYGTAYSNQPQHF,TRBJ1-5,TRBD1,few,TRBV6-1
TGTGCCAGCAGCTCCCCCCTGTACAGGGGGGGCTACGAGCAGTACTTC,CASSSPLYRGGYEQYF,TRBJ2-7,.,.,TRBV7-9
TGTGCCTGGAGTAAATCTCCCCCCGGAACAGATACGCAGTATTTT,CAWSKSPPGTDTQYF,TRBJ2-3,.,once,TRBV30
TGTGCCAGCAGTGAACAGGGTTCCGACTATGGCTACACCTTC,CASSEQGSDYGYTF,TRBJ1-2,.,.,TRBV2
TGTGCCAGCAGCTTAAGGTCAGGAACGTACCAAGAGACCCAGTACTTC,CASSLRSGTYQETQYF,TRBJ2-5,.,.,TRBV7-2
TGTGCCAGCAGTTTTAGGGACTACAATGAGCAGTTCTTC,CASSFRDYNEQFF,TRBJ2-1,.,.,TRBV28
TGCGCCAGCAGCCCCGCCGGGACAGGGGGGAGAGATACGCAGTATTTT,CASSPAGTGGRDTQYF,TRBJ2-3,TRBD1,.,TRBV5-1
TGTGCCAGCAGTTTCTGGGCTAGCGGGAGCACAGATACGCAGTATTTT,CASSFWASGSTDTQYF,TRBJ2-3,TRBD2,.,TRBV28
TGTGCCAGCAGCCCTGCAGGGGGCAGGGGTGAAAAACTGTTTTTT,CASSPAGGRGEKLFF,TRBJ1-4,TRBD1,.,TRBV7-6
TGTGCCAGCAGTTTACCGCACAGGGTGGAGACCCAGTACTTC,CASSLPHRVETQYF,TRBJ2-5,.,.,TRBV28
TGTGCCAGCAGCGGAGGGCCGAACACCGGGGAGCTGTTTTTT,CASSGGPNTGELFF,TRBJ2-2,.,.,TRBV11-2
TGTGCCAGCAGCTTGCTACAGGGCGAGCAGTTCTTC,CASSLLQGEQFF,TRBJ2-1,.,few,TRBV5-8
TGTGCCAGCAGCCAAGGTCTCTCACTAGGCTCCTACGAGCAGTACTTC,CASSQGLSLGSYEQYF,TRBJ2-7,.,.,TRBV14
TGCAGTAGCGGAGCGAGCACAGATACGCAGTATTTT,CSSGASTDTQYF,TRBJ2-3,.,.,TRBV29-1
TGTGCCAGCAGTTCAACAGGTTACGAAGGGGATGGCTACACCTTC,CASSSTGYEGDGYTF,TRBJ1-2,.,once,TRBV28
TGCGCCAGCAGCCTAGGACAGGGTTCTTTTGGAGACACTGAAGCTTTCTTT,CASSLGQGSFGDTEAFF,TRBJ1-1,TRBD1,.,TRBV5-1
TGCGCCAGCAGTGCAGAGGGGGCTGGGGCCAACGTCCTGACTTTC,CASSAEGAGANVLTF,TRBJ2-6,.,.,TRBV10-1
TGCGCCAGCAGCTTGGGCAGCTCTAATGAGCAGTTCTTC,CASSLGSSNEQFF,TRBJ2-1,.,.,TRBV5-1
TGCGCCAGCAGTTCACCGGGACAGGGGACCCACGAGCAGTACTTC,CASSSPGQGTHEQYF,TRBJ2-7,TRBD1,once,TRBV5-1
TGTGCCTGGAGTCTCTCCTACGAGCAGTACTTC,CAWSLSYEQYF,TRBJ2-7,.,.,TRBV30
TGTGCCAGCAGTGGTCTAGCGGGAGGAGGAGAGACCCAGTACTTC,CASSGLAGGGETQYF,TRBJ2-5,TRBD2,.,TRBV7-9
TGCGCCAGCAGCTCGGCTCTCGAAAACATTCAGTACTTC,CASSSALENIQYF,TRBJ2-4,.,.,TRBV5-1
TGCGCCAGCAGGACTCTAGCGGTCCAAGAGACCCAGTACTTC,CASRTLAVQETQYF,TRBJ2-5,TRBD2,.,TRBV5-1
TGTGCCAGCAGCCTTGGGGCCGGGACCCACACTGAAGCTTTCTTT,CASSLGAGTHTEAFF,TRBJ1-1,.,.,TRBV6-5
TGTGCCAGCTCACCACTAAAAGGGACAGGAGCCTCCTCTGGAAACACCATATATTTT,CASSPLKGTGASSGNTIYF,TRBJ1-3,TRBD1,.,TRBV18
TGTGCCAGCAGCCCCGAGGGACTAGCGAACGAGCAGTACTTC,CASSPEGLANEQYF,TRBJ2-7,TRBD2,.,TRBV7-9
TGTGCCAGCAGTGACCCACGACAAACCTACGAGCAGTACTTC,CASSDPRQTYEQYF,TRBJ2-7,.,.,TRBV25-1
TGTGCCAGCAGTGGCGACAGGGGGCAGGAGACCCAGTACTTC,CASSGDRGQETQYF,TRBJ2-5,TRBD1,.,TRBV2
TGTGCCAGCAGCCCGAGGACAGATCAAGAGACCCAGTACTTC,CASSPRTDQETQYF,TRBJ2-5,.,.,TRBV7-8
TGTGCCAGCATACCAGTCCGCGGGGGAAGCTTGGGGCAGTATTTT,CASIPVRGGSLGQYF,TRBJ2-3,TRBD2,once,TRBV7-9
TGTGCCAGCCTCAATGAGGGGAGCCTCTCCTACGAGCAGTACTTC,CASLNEGSLSYEQYF,TRBJ2-7,.,.,TRBV7-2
TGTGCCAGCCCTCCGGGGCAGGAGAATCAGCCCCAGCATTTT,CASPPGQENQPQHF,TRBJ1-5,.,.,TRBV19
TGTGCCAGCCATGGGCGGAGTACGAACACCGGGGAGCTGTTTTTT,CASHGRSTNTGELFF,TRBJ2-2,.,.,TRBV2
TGTGCCAGCAGGCCGAGGGGACAGGGCCCGGAGACCCAGTACTTC,CASRPRGQGPETQYF,TRBJ2-5,TRBD1,.,TRBV28
TGTGCCAGCCGCCTCAGGGGGTTCGCAGATACGCAGTATTTT,CASRLRGFADTQYF,TRBJ2-3,TRBD1,once,TRBV10-3
TGTGCCAGCAGTTTAAGGAAGCGGGCGGCCACAGATACGCAGTATTTT,CASSLRKRAATDTQYF,TRBJ2-3,.,few,TRBV28
TGTGCCAGCAGTGCCCCTATCAGGGGAAACACTGAAGCTTTCTTT,CASSAPIRGNTEAFF,TRBJ1-1,.,.,TRBV6-6
TGTGCCAGCAGCCCGCTCATCGCAGCGGGAGCGTACGAGCAGTACTTC,CASSPLIAAGAYEQYF,TRBJ2-7,TRBD2,.,TRBV28